The text below deals with one TCR beta chain. What this receptor recognizes is not known. Base qualities are not recorded, but no much larger clone differs from it by a single base. The sample comes from a study of blood T cells in healthy people across ages (dated by TCRdb to between 2015 and 2016). In the study overall: In model experiments, template switching captured about one uniquely barcoded TCR beta cDNA molecule for every two T cells. Using deep sequencing normalized with unique cDNA molecular identifiers, the study measured how TCR beta repertoire diversity changes with age. Four age groups were formed from the donors: young (average around 15 years), middle-aged (approximately 42), aged (about 62) and long-lived (around 80). To avoid experimental bias, donors of different ages were spread randomly across the sequencing lanes. The study analyzed two additional independent replicas of 1 million unique cDNA reads from the same blood draw for two donors, one aged 18 to 30 and one aged 80 or older. Broad study findings and their caveats: The CMV infection status of donors was not known, potentially confounding age-related changes in expanded clonotypes. Observed TCR beta diversity correlated strongly with the percentage of naive T cells measured by flow cytometry. Total diversity estimates from one million sequenced T cells were considered lower bounds and underestimates. The long-lived group showed more naive CD4+ T cells, fewer expanded clones and increased TCR diversity than the aged group, suggesting age selection. As age increased, observed TCR beta diversity per million T cells dropped in a roughly linear way, and a significant reduction was already evident by age roughly 40. Bulk unsorted PBMC profiling prevented conclusive comparison of naive and antigen-experienced compartments.

Library preparation used 5' RACE. TCRdb names Illumina HiSeq 2500 as the instrument used. The second PCR ran for about 6 to 11 cycles and used a J-beta primer mix along with a sample-barcoded 5' primer. A unique molecular identifier was introduced onto each TCR beta cDNA molecule by a template-switch 5' adaptor carrying 12 random nucleotides. Each sample yielded at least 2.5 million CDR3-containing paired-end reads. The Mint cDNA synthesis kit, primed by a TRBC-specific oligonucleotide, was used to synthesize first-strand cDNA from all RNA. All cDNA was treated with uracil-DNA glycosylase and then went through a first 18-cycle PCR with the universal primers M1SS and BC2_uni_R. As for how the authors treated the data: Normalization of each sample was performed by random selection of 1 million high-quality reads, each carrying a distinct molecular identifier. Reads with shared molecular identifiers were discarded instead of being binned into consensus sequences. CDR3 identification, clonotype clustering and error correction used MiTCR with a Q25 quality threshold and the strictest error-elimination algorithm. A nonparametric unseen species model with Euler transformation was used to estimate lower-bound total TCR beta diversity. Starting from the raw public reads, TCRdb applied fastp trimming at Q25, assembled clones with MiXCR and retained in-frame beta chains. A single entry per CDR3 protein holds the most common genes and DNA from its merged rows. For this entry, the V and J calls and clone size follow TCRdb and not the study's own pipeline. The sample contains about 1.8 million distinct CDR3 sequences, approximately 50% of them found a single time. 2.1% of the sample belongs to the ten largest clones.

Systemically healthy Caucasian individuals from Russia, around 39 in total and aged roughly 6 to 90 years, were included as donors. Each donor gave roughly 11 milliliters of peripheral blood, drawn into EDTA-treated Vacutainer tubes. PBMCs were isolated by Ficoll-Paque density-gradient centrifugation, with at least 6 million obtained per sample. Total RNA, at least 6 micrograms per sample, was extracted from PBMCs with Trizol reagent. For every donor, flow cytometry on a PBMC aliquot measured the percentage of naive CD45RAhigh/CD27high T cells. Trimming costs V 3 bases and J 0 bases, and their ends lie 10 bases apart. Measured from the cysteine to the phenylalanine, the CDR3 is 15 residues long. Only CDR3 DNA is held: 45 bases, read in frame from base 1. The CDR1 and CDR2 encoded by the germline V gene are SGHTA and FQGNSA.

This chain is built from TRBV7-2 and TRBJ2-3; no D segment can be confidently identified. This TCR was sampled from a woman in her forties in good health. The sample taken for sequencing was blood. The DNA sequence is as follows: TGTGCCAGCAGCTTTCAGGCAGACAGCACAGATACGCAGTATTTT. Its protein is CASSFQADSTDTQYF. When the CDR3 is completed using the reference TRBV7-2 and TRBJ2-3 genes on either side, the full variable domain is GAGVSQSPSNKVTEKGKDVELRCDPISGHTALYWYRQSLGQGLEFLIYFQGNSAPDKSGLPSDRFSAERTGGSVSTLTIQRTQQEDSAVYLCASSFQADSTDTQYFGPGTRLTVL.